This T cell receptor beta chain comes out of a study of identical twins. Germline CDR1 and CDR2: SEHNR and FQNEAQ (reference sequence). The CDR3 totals 13 residues. The V gene lost 2 bases and the J gene lost 1 base, with 5 bases spanning the gap. Only a few counts were recorded for this clonotype. TCRdb re-derived calls from the 5' RACE reads in MiXCR, one entry per CDR3 protein. The table includes just under 650,000 distinct CDR3 sequences, under 8.5% detected once. These data were also reused for a study on yellow fever vaccine responses in identical twins.

The receptor's source is a woman aged 18 to 35 in good health. The sample comprised PBMCs. The rearrangement uses TRBV7-9 and TRBJ2-5; D is unclear. The CDR3 nucleotides are TGTGCCAGCAGCTTACACAGCCAAGAGACCCAGTACTTC. As protein: CASSLHSQETQYF.